This passage covers 7 T cell receptor beta chains from one sample sequenced in a study of blood T cell repertoires in COVID-19. The table came from immunoSEQ multiplex PCR; TCRdb's copy has only in-frame clones and leaves some out. This sample carries more than 25,000 clones, around 90% of them seen once, and the ten largest clones take 1%. Sequencing input: peripheral blood. All receptors derive from a man aged 70-80 years with active or convalescent COVID-19.

The CDR3 here is CASSLGETWWAGPYEQYF. CDR3 nucleotides: TGCGCCAGCAGCTTGGGTGAGACTTGGTGGGCGGGACCCTACGAGCAGTACTTC. The rearrangement joins TRBV5-1 to TRBJ2-7; D possibly corresponds to TRBD2 (6 bases). The CDR3 sequence is 18 residues long. CDR1 is SGHRS and CDR2 is YFSETQ in the germline V gene. With 0 bases removed from V and 2 bases from J, the gap between germline ends came to 21 bases.

The rearrangement links TRBV5-1 to TRBJ2-7, with 7 bases identical to TRBD1. The CDR3 contains 15 residues. The junction had 7 bases not matched to a gene; V was cut back by 0 bases and J by 4 bases. CDR1 is SGHRS, CDR2 YFSETQ, per germline. Here the CDR3 DNA reads TGCGCCAGCAGCTTGGCGACAGGGACATGGTACGAGCAGTACTTC. Residues: CASSLATGTWYEQYF.

The chain employs TRBV5-1 and TRBJ1-1; D uncertain. The CDR3 runs to 14 residues. CDR1 is SGHRS and CDR2 is YFSETQ in the germline V gene. V was clipped by 0 bases and J by 2 bases, with 8 bases between them. As DNA, the CDR3 is TGCGCCAGCAGCTTGGATGGGAGAAACACTGAAGCTTTCTTT. Its protein product is CASSLDGRNTEAFF.

The V and J genes are TRBV10-3 and TRBJ2-7, with TRBD1 identical over 8 bases. The CDR3 has 17 residues. Germline trimming cut 5 bases from V and 5 bases from J; bases unmatched to any gene: 17. Per the germline V gene, CDR1 is ENHRY and CDR2 is SYGVKD. CDR3 in DNA: TGTGCCATCAGTAAATCCCAGCGGACAGGGTTTCGAAACGAGCAGTACTTC. It specifies CAISKSQRTGFRNEQYF.

This clone was detected once. V usage is TRBV2 and J usage is TRBJ2-3; TRBD1 matches 11 bases. This CDR3 has 15 residues. V lost 5 bases, J lost 4 bases, and 5 bases stayed unmatched. Germline values: CDR1 SNHLY, CDR2 FYNNEI. This chain's CDR3 is CASSSDRGLADTQYF. Written as DNA, the CDR3 is TGTGCCAGCAGTTCGGACAGGGGGCTTGCAGATACGCAGTATTTT. The full variable domain, in which reference TRBV2 and TRBJ2-3 provide the parts outside the CDR3, is EPEVTQTPSHQVTQMGQEVILRCVPISNHLYFYWYRQILGQKVEFLVSFYNNEISEKSEIFDDQFSVERPDGSNFTLKIRSTKLEDSAMYFCASSSDRGLADTQYFGPGTRLTVL.

This chain links TRBV7-9 with TRBJ2-6, with D perhaps matching TRBD1 (6 bases). CDR1 and CDR2 (germline): SEHNR, FQNEAQ (reference sequence). V lost 7 bases and J lost 0, with 13 bases in between. This CDR3 has 16 residues. In DNA form, the CDR3 reads TGTGCCAGCACCGGGACAATCAGCTCTGGGGCCAACGTCCTGACTTTC. Its translation is CASTGTISSGANVLTF.

V and J are TRBV18 and TRBJ1-1; D gene uncertain. The CDR3 contains 13 residues. The germline CDR1 and CDR2 sequences are KGHSH and LQKENI. V was trimmed by 5 bases and J by 1 base, leaving 8 bases between them. The CDR3 coding sequence is TGTGCCAGCTCATCCACGCGGAACACTGAAGCTTTCTTT. Its protein is CASSSTRNTEAFF.